The sequence of this T cell receptor (beta chain) was determined in a study of blood T cell repertoires in COVID-19. Study at large: T cells, B-cell-depleted T cells, or PBMCs supplied cDNA or gDNA.

Study processing details: For nucleated cells, counts were estimated from reference gene primer amplification. Here immunoSEQ multiplex PCR was the method, and the copy in TCRdb shows in-frame clones only, minus some. The D gene and trimming were derived from the DNA, and the V and J assignments and clone size from that table. The table records about 520,000 clones, 80% to 90% of them present only once. CDR1 and CDR2 (germline): SGHTA, FQGTGA. Deletions cut 0 bases from V and 3 bases from J, with 9 bases between. This CDR3 has 15 residues. What was sequenced was peripheral blood. The chain is built from TRBV7-3 and TRBJ2-4; D uncertain. This receptor was identified in a human donor in a cohort sampled during active COVID-19. The CDR3 sequence: CASSLTRSDKNIQYF. In nucleotides, the CDR3 is TGTGCCAGCAGCTTAACGAGGAGCGACAAAAACATTCAGTACTTC. Full variable domain (rest looked up from reference TRBV7-3 and TRBJ2-4): GAGVSQTPSNKVTEKGKYVELRCDPISGHTALYWYRQSLGQGPEFLIYFQGTGAADDSGLPNDRFFAVRPEGSVSTLKIQRTERGDSAVYLCASSLTRSDKNIQYFGAGTRLSVL.